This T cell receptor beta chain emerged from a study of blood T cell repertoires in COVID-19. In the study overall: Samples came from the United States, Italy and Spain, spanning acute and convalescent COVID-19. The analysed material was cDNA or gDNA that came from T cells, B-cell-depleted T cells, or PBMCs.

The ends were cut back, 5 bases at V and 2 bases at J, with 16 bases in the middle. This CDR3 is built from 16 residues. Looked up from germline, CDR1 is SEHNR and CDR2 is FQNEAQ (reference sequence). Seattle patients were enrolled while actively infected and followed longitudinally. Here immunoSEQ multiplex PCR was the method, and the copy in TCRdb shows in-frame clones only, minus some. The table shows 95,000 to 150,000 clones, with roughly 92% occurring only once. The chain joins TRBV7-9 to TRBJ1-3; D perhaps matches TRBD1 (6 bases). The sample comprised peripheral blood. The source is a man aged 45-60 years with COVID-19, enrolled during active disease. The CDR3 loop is CASSPGGAGTGNTIYF. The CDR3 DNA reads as TGTGCCAGCAGCCCTGGGGGGGCCGGAACTGGAAACACCATATATTTT.